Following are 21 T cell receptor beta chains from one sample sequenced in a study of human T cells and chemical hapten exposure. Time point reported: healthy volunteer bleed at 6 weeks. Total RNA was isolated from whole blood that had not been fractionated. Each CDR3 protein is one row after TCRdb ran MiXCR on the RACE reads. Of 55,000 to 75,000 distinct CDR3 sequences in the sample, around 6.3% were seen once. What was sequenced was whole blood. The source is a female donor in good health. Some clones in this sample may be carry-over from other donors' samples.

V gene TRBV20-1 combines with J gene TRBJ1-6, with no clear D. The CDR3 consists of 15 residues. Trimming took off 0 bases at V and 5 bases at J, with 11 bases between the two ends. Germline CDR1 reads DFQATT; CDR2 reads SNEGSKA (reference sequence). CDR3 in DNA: TGCAGTGCTAGAGATACAGCTACGAATAATTCACCCCTCCACTTT. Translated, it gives CSARDTATNNSPLHF.

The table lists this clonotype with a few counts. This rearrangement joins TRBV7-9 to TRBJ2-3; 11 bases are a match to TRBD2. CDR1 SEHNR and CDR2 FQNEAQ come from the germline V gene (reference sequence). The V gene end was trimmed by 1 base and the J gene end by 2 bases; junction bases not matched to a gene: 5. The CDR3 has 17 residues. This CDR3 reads CASSLGLTSGDTDTQYF. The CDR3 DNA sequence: TGTGCCAGCAGCTTAGGCCTGACTAGCGGGGACACAGATACGCAGTATTTT.

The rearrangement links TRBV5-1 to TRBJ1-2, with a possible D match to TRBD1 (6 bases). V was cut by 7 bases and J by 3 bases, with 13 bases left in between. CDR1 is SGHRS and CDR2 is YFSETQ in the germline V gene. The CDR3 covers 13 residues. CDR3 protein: CASFGDRHYGYTF. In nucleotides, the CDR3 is TGCGCCAGCTTTGGAGACAGGCACTATGGCTACACCTTC.

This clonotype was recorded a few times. The CDR3 nucleotides read TGCAGCGTTGAGCGGGAGAGCTCCTACGAGCAGTACTTC. Translation: CSVERESSYEQYF. The gene calls are TRBV29-1 and TRBJ2-7, with 7 bases fitting TRBD2. Trimming at V came to 3 bases and at J to 0 bases, leaving 2 bases not matched to a gene. The CDR3 loop spans 13 amino acids. From germline, CDR1 is SQVTM and CDR2 ANQGSEA.

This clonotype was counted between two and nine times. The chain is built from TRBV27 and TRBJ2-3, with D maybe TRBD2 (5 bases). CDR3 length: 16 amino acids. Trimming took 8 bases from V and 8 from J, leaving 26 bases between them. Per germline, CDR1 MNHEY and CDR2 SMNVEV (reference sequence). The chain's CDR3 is CASSSLASGLGVTQYF. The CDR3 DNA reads TGTGCCAGCTCCTCCTTGGCATCTGGATTGGGAGTTACGCAGTATTTT.

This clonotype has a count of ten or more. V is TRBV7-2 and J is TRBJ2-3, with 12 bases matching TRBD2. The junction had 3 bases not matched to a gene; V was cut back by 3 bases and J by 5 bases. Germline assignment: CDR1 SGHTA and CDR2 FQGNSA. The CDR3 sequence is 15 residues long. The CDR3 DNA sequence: TGTGCCAGCAGCTTCCGGACTAGCGGGAAAGATACGCAGTATTTT. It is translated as CASSFRTSGKDTQYF. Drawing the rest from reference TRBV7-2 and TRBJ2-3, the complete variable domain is GAGVSQSPSNKVTEKGKDVELRCDPISGHTALYWYRQSLGQGLEFLIYFQGNSAPDKSGLPSDRFSAERTGGSVSTLTIQRTQQEDSAVYLCASSFRTSGKDTQYFGPGTRLTVL.

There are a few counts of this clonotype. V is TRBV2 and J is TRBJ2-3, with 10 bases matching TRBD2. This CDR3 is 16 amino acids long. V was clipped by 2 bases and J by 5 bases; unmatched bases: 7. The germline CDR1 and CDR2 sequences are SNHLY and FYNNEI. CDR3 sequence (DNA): TGTGCCAGCAGTGAAAGGCTAGCGGGAGTTGGAGATACGCAGTATTTT. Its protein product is CASSERLAGVGDTQYF.

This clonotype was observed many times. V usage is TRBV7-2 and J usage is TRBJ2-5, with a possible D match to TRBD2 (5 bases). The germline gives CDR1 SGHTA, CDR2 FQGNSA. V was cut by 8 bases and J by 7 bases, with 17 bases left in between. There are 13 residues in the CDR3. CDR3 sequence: CASWRPPGLTQYF. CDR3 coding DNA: TGTGCCAGCTGGCGTCCCCCGGGGTTGACCCAGTACTTC.

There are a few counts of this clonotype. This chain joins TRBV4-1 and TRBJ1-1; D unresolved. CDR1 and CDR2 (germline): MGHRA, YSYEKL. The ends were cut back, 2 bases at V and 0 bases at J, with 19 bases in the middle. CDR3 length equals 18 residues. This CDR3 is CASSQRLAPLVLNTEAFF. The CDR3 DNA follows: TGCGCCAGCAGCCAACGATTGGCCCCTTTGGTTTTGAACACTGAAGCTTTCTTT.

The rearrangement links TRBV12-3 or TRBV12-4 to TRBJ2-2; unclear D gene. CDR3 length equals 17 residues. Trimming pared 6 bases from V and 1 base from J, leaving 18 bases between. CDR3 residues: CASSNNLDPRNTGELFF. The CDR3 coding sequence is TGTGCCAGCAGCAACAACCTGGACCCTAGGAACACCGGGGAGCTGTTTTTT.

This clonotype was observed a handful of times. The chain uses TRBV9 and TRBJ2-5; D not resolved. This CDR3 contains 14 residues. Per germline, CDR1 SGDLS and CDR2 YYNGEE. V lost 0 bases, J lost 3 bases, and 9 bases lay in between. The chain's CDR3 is CASSVGSWKETQYF. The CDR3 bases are TGTGCCAGCAGCGTAGGCAGCTGGAAAGAGACCCAGTACTTC.

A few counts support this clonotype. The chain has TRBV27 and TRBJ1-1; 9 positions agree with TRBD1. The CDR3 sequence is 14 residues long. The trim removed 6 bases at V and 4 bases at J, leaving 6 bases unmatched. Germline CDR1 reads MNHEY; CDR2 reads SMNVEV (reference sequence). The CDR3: CASSLGQGSTEAFF. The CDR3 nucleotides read TGTGCCAGCAGCCTCGGACAGGGGAGCACTGAAGCTTTCTTT.

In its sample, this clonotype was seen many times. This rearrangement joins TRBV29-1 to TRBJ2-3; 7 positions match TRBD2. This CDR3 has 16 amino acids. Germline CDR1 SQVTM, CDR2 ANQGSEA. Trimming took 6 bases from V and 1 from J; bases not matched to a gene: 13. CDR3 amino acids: CSVPILKSGGTDTQYF. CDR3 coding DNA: TGCAGCGTGCCGATCCTAAAAAGCGGGGGCACAGATACGCAGTATTTT.

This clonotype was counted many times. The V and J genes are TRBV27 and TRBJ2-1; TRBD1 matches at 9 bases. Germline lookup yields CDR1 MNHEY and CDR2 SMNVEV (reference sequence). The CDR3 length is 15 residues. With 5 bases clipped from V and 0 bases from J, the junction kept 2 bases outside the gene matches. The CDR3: CASSLDRGSYNEQFF. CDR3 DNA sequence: TGTGCCAGCAGTCTGGACAGGGGCTCCTACAATGAGCAGTTCTTC.

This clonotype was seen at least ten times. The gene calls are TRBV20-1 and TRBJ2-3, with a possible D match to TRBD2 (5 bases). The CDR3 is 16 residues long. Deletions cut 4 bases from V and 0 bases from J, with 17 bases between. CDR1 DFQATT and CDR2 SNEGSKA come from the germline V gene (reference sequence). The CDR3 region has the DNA TGCAGTGCTACAAACCAACTAGGTGTAAGCACAGATACGCAGTATTTT. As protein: CSATNQLGVSTDTQYF.

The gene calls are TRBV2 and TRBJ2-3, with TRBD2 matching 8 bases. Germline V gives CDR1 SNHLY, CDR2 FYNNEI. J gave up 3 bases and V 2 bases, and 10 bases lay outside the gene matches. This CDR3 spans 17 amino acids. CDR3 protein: CASSEQRAAGVTDTQYF. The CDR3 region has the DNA TGTGCCAGCAGTGAACAAAGGGCAGCGGGAGTAACAGATACGCAGTATTTT.

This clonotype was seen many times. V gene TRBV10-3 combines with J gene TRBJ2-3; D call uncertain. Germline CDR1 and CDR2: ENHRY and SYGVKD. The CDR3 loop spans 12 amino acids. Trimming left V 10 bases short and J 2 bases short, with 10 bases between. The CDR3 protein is CATAANTDTQYF. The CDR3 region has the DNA TGTGCCACCGCAGCCAACACAGATACGCAGTATTTT.

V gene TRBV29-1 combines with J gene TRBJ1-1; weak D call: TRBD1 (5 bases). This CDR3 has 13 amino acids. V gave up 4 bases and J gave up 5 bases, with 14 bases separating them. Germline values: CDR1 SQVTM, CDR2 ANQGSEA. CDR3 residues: CSVVVQGGTEAFF. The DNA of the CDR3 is TGCAGCGTTGTGGTTCAGGGAGGGACTGAAGCTTTCTTT.

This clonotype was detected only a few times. CDR3 sequence (DNA): TGTGCCAGCAGCGTAGGAGGGATGGGGGAGACCCAGTACTTC. As protein: CASSVGGMGETQYF. This sequence joins TRBV9 and TRBJ2-5; TRBD2 might be the D (5 bases). This CDR3 is 14 amino acids long. Germline CDR1 and CDR2: SGDLS and YYNGEE. Trimming stripped 0 bases from V and 5 bases from J, with 11 bases between. The whole variable domain, remainder taken from reference TRBV9 and TRBJ2-5, is DSGVTQTPKHLITATGQRVTLRCSPRSGDLSVYWYQQSLDQGLQFLIQYYNGEERAKGNILERFSAQQFPDLHSELNLSSLELGDSALYFCASSVGGMGETQYFGPGTRLLVL.

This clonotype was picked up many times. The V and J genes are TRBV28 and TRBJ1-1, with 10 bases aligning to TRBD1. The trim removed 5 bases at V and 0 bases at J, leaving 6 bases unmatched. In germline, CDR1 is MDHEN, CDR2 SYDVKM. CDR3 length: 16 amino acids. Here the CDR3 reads CASSPRQGAVNTEAFF. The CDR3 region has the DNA TGTGCCAGCAGTCCACGACAGGGGGCCGTGAACACTGAAGCTTTCTTT.

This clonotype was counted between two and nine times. DNA for the CDR3: TGTGCCAGCAGCCTACGAGGGACAGGGGAGGAGGGCTACACCTTC. It translates to CASSLRGTGEEGYTF. This chain links TRBV7-9 with TRBJ1-2; 10 positions match TRBD1. The germline gives CDR1 SEHNR, CDR2 FQNEAQ (reference sequence). V was pared by 5 bases and J by 8 bases, with 11 bases of the junction left unmatched. The length of the CDR3 is 15 residues. Drawing the rest from reference TRBV7-9 and TRBJ1-2, the complete variable domain is DTGVSQNPRHKITKRGQNVTFRCDPISEHNRLYWYRQTLGQGPEFLTYFQNEAQLEKSRLLSDRFSAERPKGSFSTLEIQRTEQGDSAMYLCASSLRGTGEEGYTFGSGTRLTVV.